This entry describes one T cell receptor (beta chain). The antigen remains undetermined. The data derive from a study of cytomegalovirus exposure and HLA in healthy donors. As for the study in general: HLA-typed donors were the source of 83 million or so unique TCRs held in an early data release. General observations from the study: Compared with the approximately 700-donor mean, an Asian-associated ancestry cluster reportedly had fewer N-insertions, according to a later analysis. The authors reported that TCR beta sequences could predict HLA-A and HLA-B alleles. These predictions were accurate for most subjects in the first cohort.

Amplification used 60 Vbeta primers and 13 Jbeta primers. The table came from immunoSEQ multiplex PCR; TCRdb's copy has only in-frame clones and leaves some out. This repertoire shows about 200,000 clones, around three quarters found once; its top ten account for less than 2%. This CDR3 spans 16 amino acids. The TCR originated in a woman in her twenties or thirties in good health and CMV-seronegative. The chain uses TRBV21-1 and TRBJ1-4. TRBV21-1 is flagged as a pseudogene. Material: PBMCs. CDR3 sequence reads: CASSYPGRGPNEKLFF. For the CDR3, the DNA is TGTGCCAGCAGCTACCCCGGGAGGGGGCCGAATGAAAAACTGTTTTTT.